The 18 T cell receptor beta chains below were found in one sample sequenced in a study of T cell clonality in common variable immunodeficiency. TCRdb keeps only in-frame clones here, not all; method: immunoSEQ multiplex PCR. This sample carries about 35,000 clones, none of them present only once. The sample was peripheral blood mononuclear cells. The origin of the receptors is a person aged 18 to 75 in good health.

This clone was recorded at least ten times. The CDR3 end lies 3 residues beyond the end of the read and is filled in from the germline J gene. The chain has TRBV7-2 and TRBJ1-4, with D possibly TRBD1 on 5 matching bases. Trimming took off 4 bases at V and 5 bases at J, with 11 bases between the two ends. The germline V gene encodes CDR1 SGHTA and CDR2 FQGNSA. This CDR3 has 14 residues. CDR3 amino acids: CASSSAGVNEKLFF. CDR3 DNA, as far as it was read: TGTGCCAGCAGCTCGGCGGGGGTGAATGAAAAA.

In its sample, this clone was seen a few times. Incomplete CDR3 DNA: TGTGCCAGCGCTCCCTCAGGCAGTCTCTATGGC. It yields the protein CASAPSGSLYG. The whole CDR3 sequence is CASAPSGSLYGYTF. V usage is TRBV25-1 and J usage is TRBJ1-2, with D hard to call. The read gets to within 3 residues of the CDR3 end, and the germline J gene fills in the rest. Trimming removed 8 bases from V and 4 bases from J, with 17 bases in between. CDR1 is MGHDK, CDR2 SYGVNS, per germline. The CDR3 extends over 14 amino acids.

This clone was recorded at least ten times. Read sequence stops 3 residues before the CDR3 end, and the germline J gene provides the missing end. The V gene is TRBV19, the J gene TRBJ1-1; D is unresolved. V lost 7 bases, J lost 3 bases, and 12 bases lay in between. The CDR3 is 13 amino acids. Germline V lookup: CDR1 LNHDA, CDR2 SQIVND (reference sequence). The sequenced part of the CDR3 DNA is TGTGCCAGTACGACTCTTATTCACACTGAA. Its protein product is CASTTLIHTE. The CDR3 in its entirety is CASTTLIHTEAFF. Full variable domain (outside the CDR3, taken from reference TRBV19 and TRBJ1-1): DGGITQSPKYLFRKEGQNVTLSCEQNLNHDAMYWYRQDPGQGLRLIYYSQIVNDFQKGDIAEGYSVSREKKESFPLTVTSAQKNPTAFYLCASTTLIHTEAFFGQGTRLTVV.

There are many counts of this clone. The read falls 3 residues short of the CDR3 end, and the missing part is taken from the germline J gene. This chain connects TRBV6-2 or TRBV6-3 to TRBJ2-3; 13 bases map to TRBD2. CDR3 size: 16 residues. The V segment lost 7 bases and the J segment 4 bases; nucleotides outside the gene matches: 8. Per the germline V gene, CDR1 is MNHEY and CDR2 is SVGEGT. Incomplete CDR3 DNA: TGTGCCAGCACCGTAAGGACTAGCGGGAGTTCAGATACG. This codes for CASTVRTSGSSDT. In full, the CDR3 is CASTVRTSGSSDTQYF.

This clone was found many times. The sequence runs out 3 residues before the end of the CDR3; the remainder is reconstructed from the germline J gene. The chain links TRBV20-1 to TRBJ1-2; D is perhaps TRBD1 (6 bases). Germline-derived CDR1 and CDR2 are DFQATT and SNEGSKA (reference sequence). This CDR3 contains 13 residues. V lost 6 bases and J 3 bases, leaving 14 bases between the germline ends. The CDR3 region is CSASTGGDYGYTF. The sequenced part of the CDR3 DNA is TGCAGTGCCTCGACAGGAGGGGACTATGGC.

This CDR3 is CASSRDRTYEQYF. The DNA read from the CDR3 is TGTGCCAGCAGCCGAGACAGAACCTACGAG. This chain joins TRBV5-4 and TRBJ2-7, with D maybe TRBD1 (5 bases). From the germline J gene comes the end of the CDR3, since the read stops 3 residues before it. Germline CDR1 is SGHNT and CDR2 is YYREEE (reference sequence). Trimming took off 4 bases at V and 2 bases at J, with 10 bases between the two ends. This CDR3 comprises 13 residues.

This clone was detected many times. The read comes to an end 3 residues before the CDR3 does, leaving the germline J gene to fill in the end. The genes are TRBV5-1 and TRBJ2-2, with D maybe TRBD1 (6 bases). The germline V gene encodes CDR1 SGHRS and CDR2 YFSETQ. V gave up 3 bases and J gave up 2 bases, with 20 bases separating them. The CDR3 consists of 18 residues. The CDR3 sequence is CASSSSLGTNANTGELFF. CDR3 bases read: TGCGCCAGCAGCTCCTCCCTAGGGACAAACGCTAACACCGGGGAG.

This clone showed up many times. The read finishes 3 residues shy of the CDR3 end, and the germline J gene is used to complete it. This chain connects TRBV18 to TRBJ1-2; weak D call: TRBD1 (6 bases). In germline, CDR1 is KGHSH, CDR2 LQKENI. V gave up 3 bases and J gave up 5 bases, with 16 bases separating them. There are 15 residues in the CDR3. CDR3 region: CASSPPQQGTYGYTF. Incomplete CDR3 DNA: TGTGCCAGCTCACCCCCACAACAGGGAACGTATGGC.

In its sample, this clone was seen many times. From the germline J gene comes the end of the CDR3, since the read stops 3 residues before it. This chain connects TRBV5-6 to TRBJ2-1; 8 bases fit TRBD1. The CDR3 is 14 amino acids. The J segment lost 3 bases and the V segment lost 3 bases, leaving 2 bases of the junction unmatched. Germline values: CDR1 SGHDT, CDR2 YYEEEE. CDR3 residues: CASSSGQDYNEQFF. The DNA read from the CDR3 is TGTGCCAGCAGCTCGGGACAGGACTACAATGAG.

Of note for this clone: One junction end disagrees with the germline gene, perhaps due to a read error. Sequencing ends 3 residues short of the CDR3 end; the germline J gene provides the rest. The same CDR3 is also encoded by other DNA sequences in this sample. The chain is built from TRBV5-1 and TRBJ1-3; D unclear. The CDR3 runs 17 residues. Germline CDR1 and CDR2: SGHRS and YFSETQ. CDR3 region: CASSLPPASGSRNTIYF. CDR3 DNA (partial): TGCGCCAGCAGCTTACCCCCGGCTTCGGGGAGCCGAAACACG.

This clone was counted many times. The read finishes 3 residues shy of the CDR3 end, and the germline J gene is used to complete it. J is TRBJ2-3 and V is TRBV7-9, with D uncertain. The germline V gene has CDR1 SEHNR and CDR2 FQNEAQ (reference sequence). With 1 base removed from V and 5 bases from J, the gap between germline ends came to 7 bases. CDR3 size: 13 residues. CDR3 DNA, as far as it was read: TGTGCCAGCAGCTTAGACCAAGGAGATACG. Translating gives CASSLDQGDT. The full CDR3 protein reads CASSLDQGDTQYF.

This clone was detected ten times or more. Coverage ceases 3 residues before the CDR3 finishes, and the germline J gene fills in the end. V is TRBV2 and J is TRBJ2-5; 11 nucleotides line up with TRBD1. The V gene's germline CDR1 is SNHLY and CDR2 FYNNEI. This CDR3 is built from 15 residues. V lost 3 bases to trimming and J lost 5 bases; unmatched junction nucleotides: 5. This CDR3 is CASSEGQGVWETQYF. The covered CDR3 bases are TGTGCCAGCAGTGAGGGACAGGGGGTATGGGAGACC.

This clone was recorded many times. The CDR3 loop reads CASSLDGSSYNEQFF. CDR3 bases read: TGTGCCAGCAGCTTGGACGGTAGCTCCTACAATGAG. The V and J genes are TRBV5-6 and TRBJ2-1; unclear D gene. The observed sequence ends 3 residues before the CDR3 terminus, with the missing tail filled in from the germline J gene. Germline V gene lookup returns CDR1 SGHDT and CDR2 YYEEEE. V was clipped by 0 bases and J by 0 bases, with 7 bases between them. This CDR3 is built from 15 residues.

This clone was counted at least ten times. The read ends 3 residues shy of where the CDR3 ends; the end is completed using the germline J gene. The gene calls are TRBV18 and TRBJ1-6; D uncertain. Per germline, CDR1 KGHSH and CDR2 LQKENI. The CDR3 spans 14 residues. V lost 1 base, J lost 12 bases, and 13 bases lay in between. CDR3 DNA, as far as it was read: TGTGCCAGCTCACCACGAGCAAACGGTGAACCC. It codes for CASSPRANGEP. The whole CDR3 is CASSPRANGEPLHF.

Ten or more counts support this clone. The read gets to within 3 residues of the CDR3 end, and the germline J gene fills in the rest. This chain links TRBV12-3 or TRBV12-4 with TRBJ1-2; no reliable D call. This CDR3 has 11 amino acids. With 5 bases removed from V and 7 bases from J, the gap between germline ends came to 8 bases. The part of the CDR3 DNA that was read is TGTGCCAGCAGTCCGGGGTTTGGC. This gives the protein CASSPGFG. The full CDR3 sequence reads CASSPGFGYTF.

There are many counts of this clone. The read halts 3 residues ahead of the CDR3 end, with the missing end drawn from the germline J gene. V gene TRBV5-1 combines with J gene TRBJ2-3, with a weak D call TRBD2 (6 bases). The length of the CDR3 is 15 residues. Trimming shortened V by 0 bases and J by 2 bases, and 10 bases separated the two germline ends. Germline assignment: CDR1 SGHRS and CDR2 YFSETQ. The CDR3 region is CASSLAAGFTDTQYF. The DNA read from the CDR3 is TGCGCCAGCAGCTTGGCTGCGGGATTCACAGATACG. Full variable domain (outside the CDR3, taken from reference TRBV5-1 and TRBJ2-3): KAGVTQTPRYLIKTRGQQVTLSCSPISGHRSVSWYQQTPGQGLQFLFEYFSETQRNKGNFPGRFSGRQFSNSRSEMNVSTLELGDSALYLCASSLAAGFTDTQYFGPGTRLTVL.

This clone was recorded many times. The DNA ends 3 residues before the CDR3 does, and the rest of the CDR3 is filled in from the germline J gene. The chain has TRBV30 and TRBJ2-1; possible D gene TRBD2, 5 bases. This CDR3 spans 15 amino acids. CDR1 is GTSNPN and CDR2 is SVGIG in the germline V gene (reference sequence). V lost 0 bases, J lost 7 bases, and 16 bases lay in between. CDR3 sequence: CAWSVLSGSLNEQFF. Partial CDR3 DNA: TGTGCCTGGAGTGTACTAAGCGGAAGTTTAAATGAG.

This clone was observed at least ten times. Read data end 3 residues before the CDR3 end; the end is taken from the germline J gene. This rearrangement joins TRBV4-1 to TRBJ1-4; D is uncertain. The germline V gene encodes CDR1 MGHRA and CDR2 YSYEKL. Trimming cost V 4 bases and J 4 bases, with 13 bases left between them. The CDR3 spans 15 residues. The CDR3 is CASSLTRAGNEKLFF. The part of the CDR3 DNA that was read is TGCGCCAGCAGCCTTACTCGGGCGGGTAATGAAAAA.